This is a list of T cell receptor beta chains from one sample in a study of blood T cell repertoires in COVID-19. The data were produced by immunoSEQ multiplex PCR, yet TCRdb's version contains in-frame clones alone and is incomplete. The data contain 100,000 to 120,000 clones, over 65% of them singletons. The sequencing sample was made of peripheral blood. The receptor source for this set is a woman between 40 and 50 years old with acute or convalescent COVID-19. Both conserved end residues are part of each CDR3. D genes are given only for firm matches. Size values are once, few and many counts, or a class for expanded clones, and some rows have none.

>TRBD1|TRBJ2-2|TRBV14|few
TGTGCCAGCAGCCGACAGGGGAGCACCGGGGAGCTGTTTTTT
CASSRQGSTGELFF
>TRBD1|TRBJ1-2|TRBV25-1|-
TGTGCCAGCAGGAGGGGGCTCTATGGCTACACCTTC
CASRRGLYGYTF
>TRBD1|TRBJ1-5|TRBV6-5|-
TGTGCCAGCAGAGCCGGGACAGGTACTATCGGCCACCAGCATTTT
CASRAGTGTIGHQHF
>-|TRBJ1-5|TRBV29-1|-
TGCAGCGTCCAGCGGGACTCGGGGGGGAATCAGCCCCAGCATTTT
CSVQRDSGGNQPQHF
>-|TRBJ1-6|TRBV28|-
TGTGCCAGCAGTTTAGGTCACTCCGGGTCCCTCCACTTT
CASSLGHSGSLHF
>TRBD1|TRBJ1-2|TRBV11-1|-
TGTGCCAGCAGCCCCAGGGGGTCGGACTATGGCTACACCTTC
CASSPRGSDYGYTF
>TRBD1|TRBJ1-2|TRBV12-3/TRBV12-4|-
TGTGCCAGCAGTGCGCGGGACAGGGGAGGCTACACCTTC
CASSARDRGGYTF
>TRBD1|TRBJ2-2|TRBV13|-
TGTGCCAGCAGCTTGGGACAGGTGGACACCGGGGAGCTGTTTTTT
CASSLGQVDTGELFF
>TRBD1|TRBJ2-3|TRBV29-1|few
TGCAGCGTTCTAGGGGTCGGGGACAGGGGCACAGATACGCAGTATTTT
CSVLGVGDRGTDTQYF
>-|TRBJ2-2|TRBV10-1|-
TGCGCCAGCAGTGAACAGGTCACCGGGGAGCTGTTTTTT
CASSEQVTGELFF
>-|TRBJ2-5|TRBV2|-
TGTGCCAGCCGCGCGGGGGCCCGCGATGGAGAGACCCAGTACTTC
CASRAGARDGETQYF
>TRBD1|TRBJ2-2|TRBV6-6|-
TGTGCCAGCAGTAAACGCAAGGGACAGGCCACCGGGGAGCTGTTTTTT
CASSKRKGQATGELFF
>TRBD1|TRBJ2-7|TRBV6-5|-
TGTGCCAGCAGTTACGGACAGGGGGGCGAGCAGTACTTC
CASSYGQGGEQYF
>-|TRBJ1-2|TRBV7-2|-
TGTGCCAGCAGCTTATCGAGGGATGGCTACACCTTC
CASSLSRDGYTF
>-|TRBJ2-2|TRBV7-9|-
TGTGCCAGCAGCCGTGGACTTGCGGGCACCGGGGAGCTGTTTTTT
CASSRGLAGTGELFF
>-|TRBJ2-4|TRBV18|-
TGTGCCAGCTCACCGGCCAGGGAAAGGAGCATTCAGTACTTC
CASSPARERSIQYF
>TRBD1|TRBJ1-5|TRBV4-3|few
TGCGCCAGCAGCCAAGACCAGGGACAGGGGTCCCAGCCCCAGCATTTT
CASSQDQGQGSQPQHF
>-|TRBJ1-1|TRBV11-1|-
TGTGCCAGCAGCTCACAGGGATGGATGAACACTGAAGCTTTCTTT
CASSSQGWMNTEAFF
>-|TRBJ1-2|TRBV5-6|-
TGTGCCAGCAGCCCCCGGCTTCGTGGGAGTAACTATGGCTACACCTTC
CASSPRLRGSNYGYTF
>TRBD2|TRBJ2-1|TRBV7-9|-
TGTGCCAGCAGCTTAGACGGGGGGGTGGATGAGCAGTTCTTC
CASSLDGGVDEQFF
>-|TRBJ1-2|TRBV7-2|-
TGTGCCAGCAGCTTAGGGTACCAACAGGAACGCTATGGCTACACCTTC
CASSLGYQQERYGYTF
>-|TRBJ1-2|TRBV12-5|-
TGTGCTAGTGGTTTGAGGCAGGGGAACTATGGCTACACCTTC
CASGLRQGNYGYTF
>-|TRBJ2-7|TRBV10-2|once
TGCGCCAGCGCCCCGACAGGTTACGAGCAGTACTTC
CASAPTGYEQYF
>-|TRBJ1-5|TRBV4-1|-
TGCGCCAGCAGCCAAGATCTCCAGGGTGGGCAGCCCCAGCATTTT
CASSQDLQGGQPQHF
>-|TRBJ2-2|TRBV6-4|many
TGTGCCAGCAGTGAGGGGCCTGGGAACACCGGGGAGCTGTTTTTT
CASSEGPGNTGELFF
>TRBD1|TRBJ2-1|TRBV24-1|-
TGTGCCACCAGTGATCTAAACAGGGGCCAACGGTCTTACAATGAGCAGTTCTTC
CATSDLNRGQRSYNEQFF
>TRBD1|TRBJ2-7|TRBV4-1|-
TGCGCCAGCAGCCAGGGACAGCGAACCTACGAGCAGTACTTC
CASSQGQRTYEQYF
>TRBD2|TRBJ2-3|TRBV7-9|few
TGTGCCAGCAGCTTAGGCGCGGGGGGTAGCACAGATACGCAGTATTTT
CASSLGAGGSTDTQYF
>-|TRBJ1-1|TRBV10-1|-
TGCGCCAGCAGTGAGTCGGGACAAGGCACTGAAGCTTTCTTT
CASSESGQGTEAFF
>-|TRBJ1-1|TRBV9|many
TGTGCCAGCAGCCCACTCCCGACGGGAGGTAGGGCTTTCTTT
CASSPLPTGGRAFF
>TRBD1|TRBJ2-7|TRBV4-3|-
TGCGCCAGCAGCCAAGTTGACAGGGGCTACGAGCAGTACTTC
CASSQVDRGYEQYF
>TRBD1|TRBJ1-1|TRBV3-1/TRBV3-2|few
TGTGCCAGCAGCAGTCGACAGGGAGGGAACACTGAAGCTTTCTTT
CASSSRQGGNTEAFF